This TCR beta chain is from a study of HIV-infected patients and healthy controls. The study's findings and limits: HIV-infected repertoires had significantly higher mean Gini indices than controls, possibly reflecting oligoclonality. Mean usage of eight alpha and eight beta V genes differed significantly in HIV-infected patients versus controls. MAIT alpha-chain CDR3s were frequent in healthy controls, depleted in HIV+.

All unsorted peripheral T cells were captured because whole blood was used without fractionation. People with immunomodulatory therapy, recent vaccination or treatment interruptions were not enrolled. The sample holds many counts of this clonotype. Antigen specificity is unknown. This CDR3 has 17 residues. V shed 5 bases, J shed 5 bases, and the junction held 13 bases outside the gene matches. The germline V gene has CDR1 SGHVS and CDR2 FQNEAQ. cDNA was made from roughly 500 ng RNA using alpha and beta constant primers. Alpha and beta chain libraries were made separately by chain-specific third strand synthesis with multiplexing indices. One entry per CDR3 protein results from TCRdb running MiXCR on the 5' RACE reads. The table has about 8,100 distinct CDR3 sequences, 5% to 6.5% seen once.

The starting material was blood, obtained before antiretroviral therapy. The receptor was isolated from an adult with HIV infection. The J gene is TRBJ2-1, the V gene TRBV7-8, with 9 bases matching TRBD1. DNA for the CDR3: TGTGCCAGCAGCCGAGGGCCGGGACAGGGAAGGAACAATGAGCAGTTCTTC. It specifies CASSRGPGQGRNNEQFF.